This entry is about one TCR beta chain. Germline V CDR1 and CDR2: SQVTM, ANQGSEA. The CDR3 consists of 16 residues. Trimming stripped 5 bases from V and 2 bases from J, with 21 bases between. These data belong to a study of PD-L1 blockade in urothelial cancer. Study information: Every 3 weeks, patients received intravenous atezolizumab 1,200 mg, beginning 2014. Of roughly 30 patients, around 25 were males with bladder-origin urothelial cancer. Per blood sample, T cells had a median of around 150,000.

Sample time point: peripheral blood 6 weeks after treatment start. Only in-frame clones appear in the TCRdb table, and some are missing; sequencing was by immunoSEQ multiplex PCR. Here the sample spans more than 90,000 clones, approximately 90% being singletons. The sequencing here drew on PBMCs, taken around atezolizumab (anti-PD-L1) treatment. The rearrangement links TRBV29-1 to TRBJ2-5; D perhaps matches TRBD1 (8 bases). This clonotype originated in a man in his 60s with urothelial cancer. CDR3 loop: CSVSGQGIGRQETQYF. CDR3 sequence (DNA): TGCAGCGTTTCCGGACAGGGCATCGGGAGGCAAGAGACCCAGTACTTC.